Shown below are 21 T cell receptor beta chains from a single sample sequenced in a study of T cell responses to AZD1222 COVID-19 vaccine. Only in-frame clones appear in the TCRdb table, and some are missing; sequencing was by immunoSEQ multiplex PCR. The sample holds 120,000 or so clones, about 90% seen once. The sample consisted of peripheral blood, taken on day 0 of AZD1222 vaccination. These receptors all stem from an adult in good health.

The chain combines TRBV27 with TRBJ2-1; D not certain. The CDR3 spans 11 residues. Deletions cut 7 bases from V and 9 bases from J, with 10 bases between. Germline values: CDR1 MNHEY, CDR2 SMNVEV (reference sequence). CDR3 coding DNA: TGTGCCAGCACACTGGGATCTGAGCAGTTCTTC. This encodes CASTLGSEQFF.

CDR3 in DNA: TGTGCCAGTCTACATAACCGGGACAGGGACAATGAGCAGTTCTTC. This sequence encodes CASLHNRDRDNEQFF. This sequence joins TRBV7-9 and TRBJ2-1, with 9 bases aligning to TRBD1. Germline trimming cut 9 bases from V and 5 bases from J; bases unmatched to any gene: 11. This CDR3 has 15 residues. CDR1 is SEHNR, CDR2 FQNEAQ, per germline (reference sequence).

The genes are TRBV18 and TRBJ1-5; D may be TRBD1 (5 bases). In germline, CDR1 is KGHSH, CDR2 LQKENI. V was shortened by 3 bases and J by 6 bases, with 15 bases between the two germline ends. This CDR3 comprises 15 residues. For the CDR3, the DNA is TGTGCCAGCTCACCGAGCCGGGGGAAGGTTCAGCCCCAGCATTTT. Translated: CASSPSRGKVQPQHF.

The chain joins TRBV29-1 to TRBJ2-5, with 7 bases lining up with TRBD1. V trimming: 4 bases; J trimming: 4 bases; junction bases outside the gene matches: 9. This CDR3 spans 14 amino acids. Germline V gene data show CDR1 as SQVTM and CDR2 as ANQGSEA. CDR3 loop: CSVGGQFGGETQYF. CDR3 DNA: TGCAGCGTTGGGGGACAGTTTGGGGGAGAGACCCAGTACTTC.

CDR3 protein: CASSPGTVNTEAFF. CDR3 coding DNA: TGTGCCAGCAGCCCGGGGACCGTGAACACTGAAGCTTTCTTT. The V call is TRBV7-3, the J call TRBJ1-1, with D possibly TRBD1 on 5 matching bases. Per germline, CDR1 SGHTA and CDR2 FQGTGA. The CDR3 extends over 14 amino acids. Trimming took 5 bases from V and 0 from J, leaving 10 bases between them.

The V gene is TRBV24-1, the J gene TRBJ1-2; D not certain. Germline loops: CDR1 KGHDR, CDR2 SFDVKD. CDR3 length: 15 residues. V lost 0 bases, J lost 4 bases, and 11 bases lay in between. CDR3 nucleotide sequence: TGTGCCACCAGTGATTTGTTCAGCGGGAGCTATGGCTACACCTTC. It codes for CATSDLFSGSYGYTF.

The chain joins TRBV14 to TRBJ1-5; D is uncertain. Between the trimmed V and J ends, which lost 5 bases and 10 bases, there was a span of 15 bases. This CDR3 is 13 amino acids long. Germline V gene sequence: CDR1 SGHDN, CDR2 FVKESK. The CDR3 DNA reads as TGTGCCAGCAGCTTAGACCCGCTACTCCCCCAGCATTTT. This sequence encodes CASSLDPLLPQHF.

The J gene is TRBJ1-3, the V gene TRBV11-2, with D unresolved. The CDR3 runs to 15 residues. V was clipped by 0 bases and J by 3 bases, with 9 bases between them. Germline V lookup: CDR1 SGHAT, CDR2 FQNNGV. DNA of the CDR3: TGTGCCAGCAGCTTAGAGAATGGGTTTGGAAACACCATATATTTT. It is translated as CASSLENGFGNTIYF.

The chain carries TRBV4-2 and TRBJ1-1; 8 bases line up with TRBD1. The CDR3 covers 15 residues. The V gene end was trimmed by 2 bases and the J gene end by 1 base; junction bases not matched to a gene: 3. The V gene's germline CDR1 is LGHNA and CDR2 YNFKEQ. CDR3 DNA sequence: TGTGCCAGCAGCCAACCAGGACAGGGGAACACTGAAGCTTTCTTT. It is translated as CASSQPGQGNTEAFF.

This clone appeared a single time. This chain connects TRBV9 to TRBJ2-5; D remains unclear. CDR3 size: 13 residues. V was clipped by 3 bases and J by 1 base, with 7 bases between them. Germline V lookup: CDR1 SGDLS, CDR2 YYNGEE. The CDR3 DNA is TGTGCCAGCAGCGCGGCATCCCAAGAGACCCAGTACTTC. This sequence encodes CASSAASQETQYF.

The CDR3 loop is CASSSTGQNTEAFF. CDR3 nucleotides: TGTGCCAGCAGTTCCACAGGGCAAAACACTGAAGCTTTCTTT. The chain employs TRBV27 and TRBJ1-1; D may be TRBD1 (6 bases). The V end lost 4 bases, the J end lost 2 bases, and 11 bases lay between the germline ends. CDR1 is MNHEY and CDR2 is SMNVEV in the germline V gene (reference sequence). CDR3 length: 14 residues.

The genes are TRBV5-6 and TRBJ1-5; a possible D gene is TRBD1 (6 bases). Germline-derived CDR1 and CDR2 are SGHDT and YYEEEE. The CDR3 totals 12 residues. Trimming took off 4 bases at V and 8 bases at J, with 10 bases between the two ends. Here the CDR3 reads CASSRGQEPQHF. Here the CDR3 DNA reads TGTGCCAGCAGCCGGGGGCAGGAGCCCCAGCATTTT.

The sample holds one count of this clone. The chain links TRBV30 to TRBJ1-1; TRBD1 matches 9 bases. CDR1 GTSNPN and CDR2 SVGIG come from the germline V gene (reference sequence). The CDR3 has 15 amino acids. The V gene end was trimmed by 8 bases and the J gene end by 3 bases; junction bases not matched to a gene: 13. The CDR3: CAARQGGGWYTEAFF. The CDR3 nucleotides are TGTGCCGCCCGACAGGGGGGGGGTTGGTACACTGAAGCTTTCTTT. The full variable domain, rest sourced from reference TRBV30 and TRBJ1-1, is SQTIHQWPATLVQPVGSPLSLECTVEGTSNPNLYWYRQAAGRGLQLLFYSVGIGQISSEVPQNLSASRPQDRQFILSSKKLLLSDSGFYLCAARQGGGWYTEAFFGQGTRLTVV.

The rearrangement links TRBV5-1 to TRBJ1-6; D not resolved. This CDR3 has 15 residues. The V and J ends lost 0 bases and 10 bases respectively, with 14 bases between them. The V gene's germline CDR1 is SGHRS and CDR2 YFSETQ. DNA of the CDR3: TGCGCCAGCAGCTTGGCCGGTCCTTGGGGATCACCCCTCCACTTT. Residues: CASSLAGPWGSPLHF.

The count of this clone is one. The chain combines TRBV4-1 with TRBJ1-2; D is uncertain. Per germline, CDR1 MGHRA and CDR2 YSYEKL. V gave up 0 bases and J gave up 2 bases, with 10 bases separating them. This CDR3 is built from 15 residues. The CDR3 DNA follows: TGCGCCAGCAGCCAAGAACCGGCGTTAAACTATGGCTACACCTTC. This encodes CASSQEPALNYGYTF.

The chain uses TRBV3-1 (or the pseudogene TRBV3-2) and TRBJ1-6; no firm D call. With 4 bases removed from V and 8 bases from J, the gap between germline ends came to 9 bases. Germline values: CDR1 LGHDT, CDR2 YNNKEL (reference sequence). There are 13 residues in the CDR3. For the CDR3, the DNA is TGTGCCAGCAGCCGGGAGCTGGATTCACCCCTCCACTTT. This encodes CASSRELDSPLHF.

The V and J genes are TRBV28 and TRBJ1-2; a possible D gene is TRBD1 (6 bases). CDR3 length: 14 residues. V was trimmed by 7 bases and J by 5 bases, leaving 17 bases between them. From germline, CDR1 is MDHEN and CDR2 SYDVKM. CDR3: CASTPPGQGYGYTF. CDR3 coding DNA: TGTGCCAGCACTCCTCCGGGGCAGGGGTATGGCTACACCTTC.

The V call is TRBV27, the J call TRBJ1-1; no clear D gene. The CDR3 length is 11 residues. The V gene lost 11 bases and the J gene lost 6 bases, with 13 bases spanning the gap. Germline CDR1 reads MNHEY; CDR2 reads SMNVEV (reference sequence). CDR3 in amino acids: CAALRGAEAFF. The CDR3, as DNA: TGTGCCGCTCTGCGAGGCGCTGAAGCTTTCTTT.

The V gene is TRBV2, the J gene TRBJ1-2, with D uncertain. CDR1 is SNHLY, CDR2 FYNNEI, per germline. The V end lost 7 bases, the J end lost 1 base, and 7 bases lay between the germline ends. This CDR3 has 12 residues. This CDR3 is CASNQLNYGYTF. Written as DNA, the CDR3 is TGTGCCAGCAACCAGCTTAACTATGGCTACACCTTC.

The CDR3 sequence is CASSPSAGGAYGYTF. In DNA, the CDR3 is TGTGCCAGCTCACCATCGGCAGGTGGAGCCTATGGCTACACCTTC. V usage is TRBV18 and J usage is TRBJ1-2; D gene unclear. The V end was cut by 2 bases, the J end by 4 bases, with 14 bases between. There are 15 residues in the CDR3. Germline V gives CDR1 KGHSH, CDR2 LQKENI.

Written as DNA, the CDR3 is TGCAGCGTTCAGACAGGGTACGGTGAGACCCAGTACTTC. Encoded protein: CSVQTGYGETQYF. The chain carries TRBV29-1 and TRBJ2-5; TRBD1 matches at 7 bases. The V gene end was trimmed by 5 bases and the J gene end by 5 bases; junction bases not matched to a gene: 8. CDR1 is SQVTM and CDR2 is ANQGSEA in the germline V gene. The CDR3 length is 13 residues.